At least ten counts were recorded for the clone carrying this TCR beta chain. This sample is drawn from a study of blood T cell repertoires in COVID-19. Clones were read by immunoSEQ multiplex PCR, and TCRdb kept only the in-frame ones, dropping some. The table has some 270,000 clones, 80% to 90% seen once. The source is a middle-aged woman who had recovered from COVID-19. The specimen sequenced was peripheral blood.

The CDR3 loop is CASSREAHTYEQYF. In nucleotides, the CDR3 is TGCGCCAGCTCGCGGGAGGCTCACACCTACGAGCAGTACTTC. The chain links TRBV5-1 to TRBJ2-7, with 8 bases that match TRBD2. The ends lost 7 bases at V and 2 bases at J; junction bases unmatched: 8. There are 14 residues in the CDR3. Germline V gives CDR1 SGHRS, CDR2 YFSETQ.